Listed below are T cell receptor beta chains from one sample, sequenced in a study of blood T cell repertoires in COVID-19. Profiled with immunoSEQ multiplex PCR; TCRdb holds only in-frame clones, not every one. The table shows about 300,000 clones, with roughly 86% occurring only once. The specimen sequenced was PBMCs or T cells enriched from blood (not recorded which). These receptor sequences come from a woman aged 50 to 60 who had been exposed to COVID-19. The CDR3 runs from the conserved cysteine through the conserved F or W. The D gene is left open where the match is weak. Expanded clones get a size class; other rows say once, few or many, or leave the size out.

D gene	clone size	V gene	J gene	CDR3 protein	CDR3 DNA
TRBD1	-	TRBV27	TRBJ2-1	CASSRQGEGGKQFF	TGTGCCAGCAGCAGACAGGGGGAGGGTGGAAAGCAGTTCTTC
-	-	TRBV7-2	TRBJ2-5	CASSHGQRGETQYF	TGTGCCAGCAGCCACGGACAGCGAGGCGAGACCCAGTACTTC
TRBD2	-	TRBV2	TRBJ2-3	CASSQGLAGGTDTQYF	TGTGCCAGCAGTCAAGGACTAGCGGGGGGCACAGATACGCAGTATTTT
TRBD1	-	TRBV5-4	TRBJ1-2	CASSAGQGANYGYTF	TGTGCCAGCAGCGCCGGACAGGGAGCTAACTATGGCTACACCTTC
-	-	TRBV28	TRBJ1-2	CASSLFGSVYGYTF	TGTGCCAGCAGTTTATTCGGGTCGGTTTATGGCTACACCTTC
TRBD1	-	TRBV18	TRBJ1-6	CASSRDRGEPLHF	TGTGCCAGCTCACGGGACAGGGGTGAACCCCTCCACTTT
TRBD1	-	TRBV5-1	TRBJ2-5	CASRGQALGETQYF	TGCGCCAGCAGGGGACAGGCCCTTGGGGAGACCCAGTACTTC
TRBD1	-	TRBV28	TRBJ2-7	CASNSGQGYEQYF	TGTGCCAGTAACTCGGGACAGGGCTACGAGCAGTACTTC
TRBD1	few	TRBV7-9	TRBJ2-6	CASSSWTGAGANVLTF	TGTGCCAGCAGCTCCTGGACAGGGGCTGGGGCCAACGTCCTGACTTTC
TRBD1	few	TRBV3-1/TRBV3-2	TRBJ1-2	CASSQRGTGGLYGYTF	TGTGCCAGCAGCCAGAGAGGGACAGGGGGACTCTATGGCTACACCTTC
TRBD2	once	TRBV20-1	TRBJ2-4	CSASSGGKNIQYF	TGCAGTGCTAGTTCGGGAGGAAAAAACATTCAGTACTTC
-	few	TRBV7-2	TRBJ1-2	CASSPLTNSLRNYGYTF	TGTGCCAGCAGCCCCTTAACCAACAGTCTCCGTAACTATGGCTACACCTTC
-	-	TRBV9	TRBJ1-6	CASSVGLQGESPLHF	TGTGCCAGCAGCGTAGGACTACAGGGAGAATCACCCCTCCACTTT
-	-	TRBV5-1	TRBJ2-7	CASSTGTGRHEQYF	TGCGCCAGCAGCACCGGTACAGGGCGGCACGAGCAGTACTTC
TRBD1	-	TRBV11-2	TRBJ1-1	CASSRTGVMNTEAFF	TGTGCCAGCAGCAGGACAGGGGTCATGAACACTGAAGCTTTCTTT
-	-	TRBV13	TRBJ2-5	CASRAVGETQYF	TGTGCCAGCAGAGCAGTCGGGGAGACCCAGTACTTC
TRBD1	-	TRBV28	TRBJ2-7	CASSPNRGPYEQYF	TGTGCCAGCAGTCCAAACAGGGGGCCCTACGAGCAGTACTTC
-	-	TRBV5-5	TRBJ2-7	CASSWVGGYEQYF	TGTGCCAGCAGCTGGGTAGGGGGATACGAGCAGTACTTC
TRBD1	-	TRBV5-1	TRBJ2-1	CASSTSGTATYNEQFF	TGCGCCAGCAGCACCTCCGGGACAGCTACCTACAATGAGCAGTTCTTC
-	-	TRBV19	TRBJ2-1	CASSLPSGLGYGEQFF	TGTGCCAGTAGTCTCCCTTCAGGTCTGGGTTATGGTGAGCAGTTCTTC
-	few	TRBV25-1	TRBJ1-2	CASSEGLQSYGYTF	TGTGCCAGCAGTGAAGGCCTACAGTCCTATGGCTACACCTTC
TRBD1	-	TRBV28	TRBJ2-6	CASSDRDRATPGANVLTF	TGTGCCAGCAGTGACCGGGACAGGGCCACTCCTGGGGCCAACGTCCTGACTTTC
-	-	TRBV5-1	TRBJ2-5	CASSFTTQETQYF	TGCGCCAGCAGCTTTACAACCCAAGAGACCCAGTACTTC
-	-	TRBV5-1	TRBJ2-2	CASREGVNTGELFF	TGCGCCAGCAGGGAGGGTGTGAACACCGGGGAGCTGTTTTTT
TRBD2	-	TRBV3-1/TRBV3-2	TRBJ2-5	CASRQKLAGTGETQYF	TGTGCCAGCAGACAAAAACTAGCGGGAACCGGGGAGACCCAGTACTTC
TRBD2	-	TRBV5-4	TRBJ2-5	CASSRAGGVQETQYF	TGTGCCAGCAGTCGGGCGGGGGGCGTCCAAGAGACCCAGTACTTC
-	-	TRBV5-1	TRBJ2-7	CASSHVEGYEQYF	TGCGCCAGCAGCCACGTTGAGGGCTACGAGCAGTACTTC
-	-	TRBV5-1	TRBJ2-3	CASSYSTGTSTDTQYF	TGCGCCAGCAGCTACTCGACAGGTACGAGCACAGATACGCAGTATTTT
-	-	TRBV29-1	TRBJ2-2	CSVVGSTGELFF	TGCAGCGTTGTCGGGAGTACCGGGGAGCTGTTTTTT
-	-	TRBV7-6	TRBJ2-1	CASSVSLRYEQFF	TGTGCCAGCAGCGTCTCCCTGAGGTATGAGCAGTTCTTC
TRBD1	few	TRBV3-1/TRBV3-2	TRBJ1-5	CASSLGQGEQPQHF	TGTGCCAGCAGCCTAGGACAGGGGGAACAGCCCCAGCATTTT
TRBD1	once	TRBV4-2	TRBJ1-5	CASSQATGGVNQPQHF	TGTGCCAGCAGCCAAGCCACAGGGGGTGTCAATCAGCCCCAGCATTTT
-	-	TRBV5-4	TRBJ1-4	CASSSSGGANEKLFF	TGTGCCAGCAGTTCTTCTGGGGGGGCTAATGAAAAACTGTTTTTT
TRBD1	-	TRBV9	TRBJ2-4	CASSGTDRVMGNIQYF	TGTGCCAGCAGCGGAACCGACAGGGTGATGGGAAACATTCAGTACTTC
TRBD1	-	TRBV12-3/TRBV12-4	TRBJ2-3	CASSKQGFYTQYF	TGTGCCAGCAGCAAACAGGGGTTTTATACGCAGTATTTT
-	-	TRBV10-3	TRBJ1-2	CAISESRRGRSNGYTF	TGTGCCATCAGTGAGTCTCGTCGGGGGAGGTCGAATGGCTACACCTTC
-	few	TRBV9	TRBJ1-4	CASSAFAGATNEKLFF	TGTGCCAGCAGCGCCTTTGCGGGGGCAACTAATGAAAAACTGTTTTTT
-	-	TRBV30	TRBJ1-1	CAWSVRSSAVTEAFF	TGTGCCTGGAGTGTACGTTCCAGCGCCGTCACTGAAGCTTTCTTT
TRBD1	-	TRBV30	TRBJ2-7	CAWNRDRDREQYF	TGTGCCTGGAACCGGGACAGGGACCGCGAGCAGTACTTC